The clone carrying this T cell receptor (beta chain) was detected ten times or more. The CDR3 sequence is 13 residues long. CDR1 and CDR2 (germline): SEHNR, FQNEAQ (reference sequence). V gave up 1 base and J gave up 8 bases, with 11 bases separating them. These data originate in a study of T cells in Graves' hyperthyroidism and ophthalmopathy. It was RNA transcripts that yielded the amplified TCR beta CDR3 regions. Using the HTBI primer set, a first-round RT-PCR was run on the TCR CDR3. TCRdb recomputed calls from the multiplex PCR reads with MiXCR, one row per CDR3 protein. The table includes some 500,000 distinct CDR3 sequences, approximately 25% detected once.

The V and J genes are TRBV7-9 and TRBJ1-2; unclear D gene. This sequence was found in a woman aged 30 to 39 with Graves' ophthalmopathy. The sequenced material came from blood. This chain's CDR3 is CASSLVGLGGYTF. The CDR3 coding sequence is TGTGCCAGCAGCTTAGTGGGGTTGGGGGGCTACACCTTC. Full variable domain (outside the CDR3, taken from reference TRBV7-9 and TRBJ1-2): DTGVSQNPRHKITKRGQNVTFRCDPISEHNRLYWYRQTLGQGPEFLTYFQNEAQLEKSRLLSDRFSAERPKGSFSTLEIQRTEQGDSAMYLCASSLVGLGGYTFGSGTRLTVV.